This TCR beta chain was identified during a study of breast tumors, draining lymph nodes, adjacent tissues. Study-wide points: Findings are consistent with lymph node origin and intratumoral expansion of most tumor T cells. Compared with basal-like, luminal-like tumors shared significantly more repertoire with nontumor tissue. Tumor repertoires ranked between lymph nodes and nontumor tissue in diversity, with V and J gene preferences.

The germline V gene has CDR1 MNHEY and CDR2 SMNVEV (reference sequence). The CDR3 is made up of 14 amino acids. With V trimmed by 5 bases and J by 6 bases, 8 bases remained unmatched. This clonotype came up a few times. The antigen remains undetermined. TCRdb processed the multiplex PCR reads anew with MiXCR; each CDR3 protein has one entry. The table includes 140,000 or so distinct CDR3 sequences, about 33% detected once. Breast cancer patients provided tissue from their axillary draining lymph nodes. This chain uses TRBV27 with TRBJ1-2; 8 bases are shared with TRBD1. The sequence was collected from a female donor with breast cancer. Some clones in this sample may be carry-over from other donors' samples. What was sequenced was axillary lymph node tissue. CDR3 nucleotide sequence: TGTGCCAGCAGTCGGTCTGACAGGGGAGATGGCTACACCTTC. Residues: CASSRSDRGDGYTF.